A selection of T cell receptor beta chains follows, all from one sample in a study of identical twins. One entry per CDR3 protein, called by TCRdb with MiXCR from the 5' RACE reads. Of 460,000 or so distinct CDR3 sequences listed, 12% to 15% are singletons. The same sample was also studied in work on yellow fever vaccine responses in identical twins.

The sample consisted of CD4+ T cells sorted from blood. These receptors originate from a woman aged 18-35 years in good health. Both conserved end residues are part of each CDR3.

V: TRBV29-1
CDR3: CSVGQGDLKAFF

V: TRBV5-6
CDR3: CASSYKMDKQYF

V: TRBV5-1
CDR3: CASSSPTRKPSYEQYF

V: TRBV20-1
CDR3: CSASPLTIEQFF

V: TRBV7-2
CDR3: CASSSGRGGQPQHF

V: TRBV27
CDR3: CASSLRLDGTDTQYF

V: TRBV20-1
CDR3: CSAPSGLGAYEQYF

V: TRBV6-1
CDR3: CASTLLALGVAGRETQYF

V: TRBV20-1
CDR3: CSAPKTGGNEQFF

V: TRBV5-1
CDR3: CASSLGGTNTGELFF

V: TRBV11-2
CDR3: CASSYKELGFRVTYNEQFF

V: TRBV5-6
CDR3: CASSRGQAEKLFF

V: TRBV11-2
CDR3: CASSPNRGGGATDTQYF

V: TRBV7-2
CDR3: CASSSLLNNEQFF

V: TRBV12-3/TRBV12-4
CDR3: CASTGQLRETQYF

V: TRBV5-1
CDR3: CASSEQGQTQETQYF

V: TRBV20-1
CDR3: CSAQNVRASGRTGETQYF

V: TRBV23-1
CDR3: CASRPDGRYEQYF

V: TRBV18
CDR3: CASSPGKETQYF

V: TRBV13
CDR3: CASSLTSSSYEQYF

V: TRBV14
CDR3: CASSQDPGPYNEQFF

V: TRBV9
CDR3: CASSVDLLQDTQYF

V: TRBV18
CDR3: CASSPDGGTQYF

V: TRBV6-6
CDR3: CASSTSGYEQYF

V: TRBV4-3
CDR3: CASSPLGVGQGNTEAFF

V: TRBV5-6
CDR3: CASSSQGFETDTQYF

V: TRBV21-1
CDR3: CASSKVAGARYNEQFF

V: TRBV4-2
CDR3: CASRAIGLAGGSSYNEQFF

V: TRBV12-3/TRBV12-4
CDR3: CASTKLTGVQSGNTIYF

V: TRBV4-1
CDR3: CASSSWGQGANNQPQHF

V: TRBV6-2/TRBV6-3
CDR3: CASNYRGEVAKNIQYF

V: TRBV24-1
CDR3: CATSPGARSPLHF

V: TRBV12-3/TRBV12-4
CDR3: CASSWQDKGYGYTF

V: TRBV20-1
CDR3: CSAPRGGNEKLFF

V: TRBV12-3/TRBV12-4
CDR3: CASSLELTAWLVSTDTQYF

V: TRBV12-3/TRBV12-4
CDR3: CASRPSGGLEQYF

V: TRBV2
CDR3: CASSARPGGRATDTQYF

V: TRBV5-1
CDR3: CASSLARGRSNTGELFF

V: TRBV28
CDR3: CASITIQGLSSPLHF

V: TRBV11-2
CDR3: CASSLSSGANYGYTF